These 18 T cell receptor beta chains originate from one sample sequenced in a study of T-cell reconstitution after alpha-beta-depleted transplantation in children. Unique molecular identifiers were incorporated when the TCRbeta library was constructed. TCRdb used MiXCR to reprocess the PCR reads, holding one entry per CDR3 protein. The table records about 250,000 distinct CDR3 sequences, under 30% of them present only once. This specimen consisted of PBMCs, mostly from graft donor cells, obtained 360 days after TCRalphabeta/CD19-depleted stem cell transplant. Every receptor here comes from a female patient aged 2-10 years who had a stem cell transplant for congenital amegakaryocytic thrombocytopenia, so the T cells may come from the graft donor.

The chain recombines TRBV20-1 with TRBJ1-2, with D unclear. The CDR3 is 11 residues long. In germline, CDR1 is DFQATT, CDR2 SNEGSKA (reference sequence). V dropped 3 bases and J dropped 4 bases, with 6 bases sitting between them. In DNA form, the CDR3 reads TGCAGTGCTAGGGGGATCTATGGCTACACCTTC. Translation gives CSARGIYGYTF.

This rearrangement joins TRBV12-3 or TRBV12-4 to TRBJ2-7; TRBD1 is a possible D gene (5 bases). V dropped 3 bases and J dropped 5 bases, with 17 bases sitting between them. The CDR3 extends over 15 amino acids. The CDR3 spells CASSLRQNAVNEQYF. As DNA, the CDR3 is TGTGCCAGCAGTTTGAGACAGAATGCCGTCAACGAGCAGTACTTC.

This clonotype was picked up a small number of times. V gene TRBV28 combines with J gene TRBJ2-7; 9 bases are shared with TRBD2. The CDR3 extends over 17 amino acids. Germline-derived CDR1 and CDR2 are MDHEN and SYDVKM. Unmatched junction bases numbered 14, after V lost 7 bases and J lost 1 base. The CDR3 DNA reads TGTGCCAGCACCGTCCTTATAGCGGGAGCAGCATCCTACGAGCAGTACTTC. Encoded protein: CASTVLIAGAASYEQYF. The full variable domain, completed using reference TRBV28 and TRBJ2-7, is DVKVTQSSRYLVKRTGEKVFLECVQDMDHENMFWYRQDPGLGLRLIYFSYDVKMKEKGDIPEGYSVSREKKERFSLILESASTNQTSMYLCASTVLIAGAASYEQYFGPGTRLTVT.

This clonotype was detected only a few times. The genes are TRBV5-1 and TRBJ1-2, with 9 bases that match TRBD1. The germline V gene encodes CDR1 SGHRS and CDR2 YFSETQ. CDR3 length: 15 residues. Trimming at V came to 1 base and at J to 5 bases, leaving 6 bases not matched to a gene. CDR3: CASSLTLTGGYGYTF. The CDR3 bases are TGCGCCAGCAGCTTGACCCTGACAGGGGGTTATGGCTACACCTTC.

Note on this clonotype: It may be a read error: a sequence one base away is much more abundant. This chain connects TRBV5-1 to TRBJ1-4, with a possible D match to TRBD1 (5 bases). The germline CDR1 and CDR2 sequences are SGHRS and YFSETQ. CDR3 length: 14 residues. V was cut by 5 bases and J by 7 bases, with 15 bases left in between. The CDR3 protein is CASRRGRASEKLFF. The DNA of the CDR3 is TGCGCCAGCAGACGGGGACGGGCGAGTGAAAAACTGTTTTTT.

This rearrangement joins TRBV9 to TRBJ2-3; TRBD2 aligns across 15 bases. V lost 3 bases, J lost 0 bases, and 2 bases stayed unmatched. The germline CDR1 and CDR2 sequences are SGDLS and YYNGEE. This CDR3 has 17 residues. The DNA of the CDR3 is TGTGCCAGCAGCGAGGGGACTAGCGGGAGGAGCACAGATACGCAGTATTTT. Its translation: CASSEGTSGRSTDTQYF.

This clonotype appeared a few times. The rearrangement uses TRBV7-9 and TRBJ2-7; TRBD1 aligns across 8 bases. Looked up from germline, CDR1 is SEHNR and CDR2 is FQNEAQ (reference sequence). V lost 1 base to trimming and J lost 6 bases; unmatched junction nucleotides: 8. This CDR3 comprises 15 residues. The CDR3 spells CASSLVPTGGREQYF. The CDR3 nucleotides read TGTGCCAGCAGCTTAGTTCCCACAGGGGGTCGCGAGCAGTACTTC.

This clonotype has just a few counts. The chain's CDR3 is CASSFTWAMNNEQFF. CDR3 nucleotide sequence: TGTGCCAGCAGCTTTACTTGGGCCATGAACAATGAGCAGTTCTTC. The chain recombines TRBV7-8 with TRBJ2-1; D not resolved. Germline values: CDR1 SGHVS, CDR2 FQNEAQ. The CDR3 extends over 15 amino acids. Trimming stripped 3 bases from V and 5 bases from J, with 14 bases between.

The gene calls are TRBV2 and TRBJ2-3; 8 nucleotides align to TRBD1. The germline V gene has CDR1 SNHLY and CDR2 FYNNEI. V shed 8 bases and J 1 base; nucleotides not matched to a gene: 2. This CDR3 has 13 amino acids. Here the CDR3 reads CASPGGGTDTQYF. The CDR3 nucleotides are TGTGCCAGCCCAGGGGGCGGCACAGATACGCAGTATTTT.

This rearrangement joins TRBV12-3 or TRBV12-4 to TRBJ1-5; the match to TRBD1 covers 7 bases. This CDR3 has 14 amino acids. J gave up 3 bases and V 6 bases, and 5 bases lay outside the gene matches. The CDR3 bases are TGTGCCAGCAGCATGACAGGGCCCAATCAGCCCCAGCATTTT. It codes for CASSMTGPNQPQHF.

The CDR3 sequence is CAISESREGYETQYF. CDR3 DNA: TGTGCCATCAGTGAGTCCCGGGAGGGATACGAGACCCAGTACTTC. The chain carries TRBV10-3 and TRBJ2-5; 8 bases line up with TRBD2. The germline gives CDR1 ENHRY, CDR2 SYGVKD. J lost 5 bases, V lost 0 bases, and 5 bases had no gene match. The CDR3 covers 15 residues.

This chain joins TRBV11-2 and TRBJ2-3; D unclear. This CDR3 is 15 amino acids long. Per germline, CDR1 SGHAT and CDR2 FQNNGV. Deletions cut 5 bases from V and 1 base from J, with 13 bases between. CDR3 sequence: CASSPRSYGTDTQYF. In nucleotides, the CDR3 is TGTGCCAGCAGCCCTAGATCGTATGGCACAGATACGCAGTATTTT.

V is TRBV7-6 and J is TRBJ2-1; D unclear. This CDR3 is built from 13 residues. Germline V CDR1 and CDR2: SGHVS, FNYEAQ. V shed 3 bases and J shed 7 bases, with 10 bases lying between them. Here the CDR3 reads CASSFFPKNEQFF. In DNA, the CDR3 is TGTGCCAGCAGCTTTTTCCCTAAGAATGAGCAGTTCTTC.

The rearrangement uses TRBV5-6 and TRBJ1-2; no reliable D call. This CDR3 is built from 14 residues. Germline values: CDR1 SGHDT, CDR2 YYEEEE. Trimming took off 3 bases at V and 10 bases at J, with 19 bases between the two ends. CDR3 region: CASSSGLGTLVYTF. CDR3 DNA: TGTGCCAGCAGCTCCGGGCTAGGAACCCTGGTCTACACCTTC.

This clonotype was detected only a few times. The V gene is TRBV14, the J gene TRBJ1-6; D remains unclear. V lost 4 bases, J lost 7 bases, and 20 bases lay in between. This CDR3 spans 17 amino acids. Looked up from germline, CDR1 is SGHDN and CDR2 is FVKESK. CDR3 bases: TGTGCCAGCAGCCTAGTGGCCCGGGCCGGGCCGAATTCACCCCTCCACTTT. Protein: CASSLVARAGPNSPLHF.

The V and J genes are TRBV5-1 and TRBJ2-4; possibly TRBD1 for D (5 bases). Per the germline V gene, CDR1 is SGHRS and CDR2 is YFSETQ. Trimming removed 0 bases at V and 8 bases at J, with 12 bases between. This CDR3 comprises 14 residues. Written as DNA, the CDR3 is TGCGCCAGCAGCTTGGGACAGCAAGGGGACATTCAGTACTTC. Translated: CASSLGQQGDIQYF.

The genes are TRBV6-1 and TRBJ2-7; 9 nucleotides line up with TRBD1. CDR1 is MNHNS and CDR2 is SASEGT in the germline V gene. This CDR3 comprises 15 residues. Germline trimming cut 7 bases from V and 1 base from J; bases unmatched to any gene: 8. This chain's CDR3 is CASKAKTGGSYEQYF. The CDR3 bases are TGTGCCAGCAAAGCCAAGACAGGGGGGTCCTACGAGCAGTACTTC.

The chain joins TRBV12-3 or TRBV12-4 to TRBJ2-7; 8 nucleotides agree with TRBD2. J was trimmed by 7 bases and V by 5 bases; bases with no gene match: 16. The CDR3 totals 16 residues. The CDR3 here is CASSLDPAWGGGEQYF. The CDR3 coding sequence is TGTGCCAGCAGTCTCGACCCCGCTTGGGGCGGGGGGGAGCAGTACTTC.